Listed here is a single T cell receptor (beta chain). What it recognizes is unknown. This sample was taken from a study of shared clonotypes between healthy human individuals. Study-wide findings and caveats: Clonotype sharing among the donors was expected to vary with sequencing depth.

Produced via immunoSEQ multiplex PCR; TCRdb's table is partial and in-frame only. Of around 690,000 clones in the sample, 90% were seen once. This CDR3 region has 18 residues. Trimming shortened V by 3 bases and J by 3 bases, and 19 bases separated the two germline ends. The germline gives CDR1 SGHNT, CDR2 YYREEE (reference sequence). The TCR originated in a young man in good health. Some clones in this sample may be carry-over from other donors' samples. The chain is built from TRBV5-4 and TRBJ2-6, with D perhaps matching TRBD1 or TRBD2 (7 bases each). The sequencing sample was made of memory CD8+ T cells from PBMCs. Subset denoted: CD45RO+ cells pooled with CCR7-negative TemRA cells. The CDR3 loop is CASSSRQGGFFGANVLTF. CDR3 in DNA: TGTGCCAGCAGCTCCCGGCAGGGGGGGTTTTTTGGGGCCAACGTCCTGACTTTC.